The source of this T cell receptor beta chain is a study of cytomegalovirus exposure and HLA in healthy donors. Study findings and constraints: Later work found that TCR association rates differed between HLA loci; DRB1 had the most and HLA-C the fewest.

All donors participated as healthy donors of bone marrow. The PCR employed 60 Vbeta primers together with 13 Jbeta primers. TCRdb keeps only in-frame clones here, not all; method: immunoSEQ multiplex PCR. Among approximately 170,000 clones listed, around three quarters were seen once. The CDR3 consists of 14 residues. CDR1 is SGHTS and CDR2 is YDEGEE in the germline V gene. Trimming took 6 bases from V and 2 from J, leaving 13 bases between them. Points on this clone: As yet, its antigen is unknown.

J is TRBJ2-3 and V is TRBV5-8; D perhaps matches TRBD2 (5 bases). This sequence originates from a woman aged 45-65 years in good health and CMV-seronegative. The material sequenced was PBMCs. CDR3 bases: TGTGCCAGCATGAGGATAGACTACACAGATACGCAGTATTTT. Protein product: CASMRIDYTDTQYF.